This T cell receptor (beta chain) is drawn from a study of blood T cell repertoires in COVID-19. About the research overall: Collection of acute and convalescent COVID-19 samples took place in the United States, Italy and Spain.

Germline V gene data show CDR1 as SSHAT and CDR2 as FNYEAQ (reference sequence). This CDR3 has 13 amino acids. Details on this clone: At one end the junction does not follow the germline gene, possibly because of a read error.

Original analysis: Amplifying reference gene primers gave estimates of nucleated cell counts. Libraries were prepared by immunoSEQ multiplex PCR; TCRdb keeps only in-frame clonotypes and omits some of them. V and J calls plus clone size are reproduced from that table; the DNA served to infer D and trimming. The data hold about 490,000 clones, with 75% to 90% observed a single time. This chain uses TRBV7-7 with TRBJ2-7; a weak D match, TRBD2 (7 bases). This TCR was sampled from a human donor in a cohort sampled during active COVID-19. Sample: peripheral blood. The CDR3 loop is CASSPPGGREQYF. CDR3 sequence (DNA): TGTGCTAGCAGCCCCCCGGGGGGCAGGGAGCAGTACTTC.